This T cell receptor beta chain was sequenced for a study of CD8+ T cells in alopecia areata. Study-level points and caveats: Numerous expanded lesional clones remained in scalp and blood during tofacitinib.

As concerns this clone: Its target is unknown.

cDNA serving as the sequencing template came from extracted, reverse transcribed RNA. Sequencing used immunoSEQ multiplex PCR; TCRdb keeps in-frame clones, though not all of them. Of 180,000 or so clones listed, approximately 49% are singletons. The treatment was: oral pan-JAK inhibitor, 5-10 mg twice daily. This CDR3 is built from 12 residues. The V gene lost 2 bases and the J gene lost 4 bases, with 5 bases spanning the gap. CDR1 and CDR2 from the germline V gene are MGHRA and YSYEKL. V and J are TRBV4-1 and TRBJ1-1, with unresolved D. The sequencing here drew on CD8+ T cells sorted from blood, taken around week 54, from a patient treated with tofacitinib. This receptor was obtained from a human donor with alopecia areata. The CDR3 DNA follows: TGCGCCAGCAGCCAAAAGGGCACTGAAGCTTTCTTT. This translates into CASSQKGTEAFF.